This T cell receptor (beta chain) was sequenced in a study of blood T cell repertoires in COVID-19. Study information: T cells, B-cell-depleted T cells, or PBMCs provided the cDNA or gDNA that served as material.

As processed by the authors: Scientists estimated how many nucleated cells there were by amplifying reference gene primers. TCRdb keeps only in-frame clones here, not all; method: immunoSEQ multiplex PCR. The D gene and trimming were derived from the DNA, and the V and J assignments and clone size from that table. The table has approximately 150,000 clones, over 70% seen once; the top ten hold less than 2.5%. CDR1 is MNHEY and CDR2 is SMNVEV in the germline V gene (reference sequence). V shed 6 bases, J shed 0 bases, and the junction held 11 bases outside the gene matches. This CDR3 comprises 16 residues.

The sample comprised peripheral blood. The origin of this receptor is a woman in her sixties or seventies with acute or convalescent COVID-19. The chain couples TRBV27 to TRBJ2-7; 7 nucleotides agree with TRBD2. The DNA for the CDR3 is TGTGCCAGCAGCCCACCGGGACTACTAAGCTCCTACGAGCAGTACTTC. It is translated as CASSPPGLLSSYEQYF.